This T cell receptor beta chain was found in a study of blood T cell repertoires in COVID-19. About the research overall: Samples of COVID-19 (acute and convalescent) were obtained from the United States, Italy and Spain.

Produced via immunoSEQ multiplex PCR; TCRdb's table is partial and in-frame only. The sample includes over 65,000 clones, 82% of them seen just once. This CDR3 region has 15 residues. Germline-derived CDR1 and CDR2 are SGHVS and FQNEAQ. V lost 5 bases and J 3 bases, leaving 14 bases between the germline ends. Sequenced material: peripheral blood. The chain uses TRBV7-8 and TRBJ2-1, with D tentatively TRBD2 (5 bases). This TCR was recovered from a man older than 75 with active COVID-19. In DNA, the CDR3 is TGTGCCAGCAGCCTGATGGGAGTAGGCTACAATGAGCAGTTCTTC. Translating it yields CASSLMGVGYNEQFF.